Here is one T cell receptor (beta chain) with its context. A single base separates this from a much larger clone, so it may be a read error. The sample is drawn from a study of T cells in Graves' hyperthyroidism and ophthalmopathy. Amplification of TCR beta CDR3 regions used RNA as the template. HTBI primers were the set used in a first-round RT-PCR of the TCR CDR3. Each CDR3 protein gets one entry after TCRdb re-called the multiplex PCR reads with MiXCR. This sample carries 700,000 or so distinct CDR3 sequences, 16% of them seen once, and the ten largest clones take around 8.1%. CDR1 DFQATT and CDR2 SNEGSKA come from the germline V gene (reference sequence). The CDR3 consists of 13 residues. V lost 7 bases and J lost 6; bases outside the gene matches: 7. Each 10 ml fresh peripheral blood draw supplied the PBMCs.

The V call is TRBV20-1, the J call TRBJ2-3; 10 nucleotides agree with TRBD2. What was sequenced was blood. The TCR sequence derives from a man aged 18 to 30 with Graves' hyperthyroidism. The DNA of the CDR3 is TGCAGTGGAATAGCGGGAGGTAGCGATACGCAGTATTTT. Its protein product is CSGIAGGSDTQYF.